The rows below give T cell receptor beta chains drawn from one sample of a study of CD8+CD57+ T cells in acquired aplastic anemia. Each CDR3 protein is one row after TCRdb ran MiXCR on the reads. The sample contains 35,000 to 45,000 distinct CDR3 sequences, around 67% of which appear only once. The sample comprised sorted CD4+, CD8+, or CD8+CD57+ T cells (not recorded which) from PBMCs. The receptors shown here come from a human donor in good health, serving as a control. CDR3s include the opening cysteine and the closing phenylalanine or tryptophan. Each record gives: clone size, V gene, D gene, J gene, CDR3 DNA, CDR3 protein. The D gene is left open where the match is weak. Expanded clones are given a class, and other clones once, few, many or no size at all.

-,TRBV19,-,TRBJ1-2,TGTGCCAGTAGTATCGACTTAGTGAGGGCGGCCGTGGGCGGCTACACCTTC,CASSIDLVRAAVGGYTF
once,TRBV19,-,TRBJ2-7,TGTGCCAGTAGTAGCCAGGCCGGGGCCTACGAGCAGTACTTC,CASSSQAGAYEQYF
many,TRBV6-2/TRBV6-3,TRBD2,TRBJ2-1,TGTGCCAGCAGTTACATAGCGGGGGAGTGGGATGAGCAGTTCTTC,CASSYIAGEWDEQFF
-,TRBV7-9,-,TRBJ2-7,TGTGCCAGCAGCTCCGCTAGCGCCTACGAGCAGTACTTC,CASSSASAYEQYF
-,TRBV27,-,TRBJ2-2,TGTGCCAGCAGTTTGAACAGGGTAGCCGGGGAGCTGTTTTTT,CASSLNRVAGELFF
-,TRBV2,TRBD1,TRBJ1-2,TGTGCCAGCAGTAGGGGAACAGGGGCTGGCTACACCTTC,CASSRGTGAGYTF
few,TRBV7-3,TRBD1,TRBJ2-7,TGTGCCAGCAGCTCGGGACAGGACTACGAGCAGTACTTC,CASSSGQDYEQYF
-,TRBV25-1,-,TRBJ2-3,TGTGCCAGCAGCCTCTGGGGGACATCGCACACAGATACGCAGTATTTT,CASSLWGTSHTDTQYF
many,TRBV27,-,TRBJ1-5,TGTGCCAGCAGTTTAGGAGGGAGCAATCAGCCCCAGCATTTT,CASSLGGSNQPQHF
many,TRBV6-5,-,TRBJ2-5,TGTGCCAGCAGTTACTCCGGTGGGACCCAGTACTTC,CASSYSGGTQYF
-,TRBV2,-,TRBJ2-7,TGTGCCAGCAGGTGGGATCAGGTTCATCCTCTCGAGCAGTACTTC,CASRWDQVHPLEQYF
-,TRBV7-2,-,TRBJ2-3,TGTGCCAGCAGCTTAGCGCTAATTGCCATTAAGGGGGGAAGGACGCAGTATTTT,CASSLALIAIKGGRTQYF
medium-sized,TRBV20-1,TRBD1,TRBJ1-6,TGCAGTGCTAGAGTATCCGGGACAGCCGATAATTCACCCCTCCACTTT,CSARVSGTADNSPLHF
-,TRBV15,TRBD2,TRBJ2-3,TGTGCCACCACAACTAGCGGGAGGACAGATACGCAGTATTTT,CATTTSGRTDTQYF
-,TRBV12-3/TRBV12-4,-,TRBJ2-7,TGTGCCAGCAGTTCTCGCTTAAGGACTAACTACGAGCAGTACTTC,CASSSRLRTNYEQYF
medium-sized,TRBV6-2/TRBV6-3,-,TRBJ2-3,TGTGCCAGCAGTTACTCTAGCACAGATACGCAGTATTTT,CASSYSSTDTQYF
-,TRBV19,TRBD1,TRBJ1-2,TGTGCCAGTAGTATCCGGGACAGCACTGTCTATGGCTACACCTTC,CASSIRDSTVYGYTF
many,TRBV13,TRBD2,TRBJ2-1,TGTGCCAGCAGCTTCGGCGGGAGAGAGCAGTTCTTC,CASSFGGREQFF
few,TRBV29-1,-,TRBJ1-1,TGCAGCGTTGAAGAACCCAGGGGCACTGAAGCTTTCTTT,CSVEEPRGTEAFF
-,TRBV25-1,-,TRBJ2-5,TGTGCCAGTTCACCCGTGGGGGGCGAAGAGACCCAGTACTTC,CASSPVGGEETQYF
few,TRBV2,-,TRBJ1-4,TGTGCCAGCAGTGAAAGGGGGGAAAGGAATGAAAAACTGTTTTTT,CASSERGERNEKLFF
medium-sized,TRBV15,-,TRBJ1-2,TGTGCCACCAGCAGAGATGAAACGGTGTATGGCTACACCTTC,CATSRDETVYGYTF
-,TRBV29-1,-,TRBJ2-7,TGCAGCGTTGAAAGCGGGCTCGAGCAGTACTTC,CSVESGLEQYF
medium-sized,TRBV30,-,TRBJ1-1,TGTGCCTGGACCTTGAACACTGAAGCTTTCTTT,CAWTLNTEAFF
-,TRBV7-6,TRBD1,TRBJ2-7,TGTGCCAGCAGCTTCCGGGACAGTACCTACGAGCAGTACTTC,CASSFRDSTYEQYF
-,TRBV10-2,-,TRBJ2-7,TGCGCCAGCAGTGTCCAGGGGAACTACGAGCAGTACTTC,CASSVQGNYEQYF
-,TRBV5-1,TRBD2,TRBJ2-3,TGCGCCAGCAGCCTCTACTTACTAGCGGGAAGCACAGATACGCAGTATTTT,CASSLYLLAGSTDTQYF
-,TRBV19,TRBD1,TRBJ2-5,TGTGCCAGTACCCAACGGTTGGGGGACAGGGGAGAGACCCAGTACTTC,CASTQRLGDRGETQYF
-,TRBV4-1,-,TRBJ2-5,TGCGCCAGCAGCCCGAGGACAGGGATGACGGGAGGGACCCAGTACTTC,CASSPRTGMTGGTQYF
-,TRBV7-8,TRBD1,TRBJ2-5,TGTGCCAGCAAGGGACAGGGCCAAGAGACCCAGTACTTC,CASKGQGQETQYF
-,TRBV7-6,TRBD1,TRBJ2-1,TGTGCCAGCAGTCCCACGGACAGGCTCTACAATGAGCAGTTCTTC,CASSPTDRLYNEQFF
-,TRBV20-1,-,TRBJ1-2,TGCAGTGCCAGAGATCGGGGATGGACCTGCACCTTC,CSARDRGWTCTF
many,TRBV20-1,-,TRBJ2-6,TGCAGTGCTAGAGCCGAGAGGTTGGGGGGGCTGAGCTCTGGGGCCAACGTCCTGACTTTC,CSARAERLGGLSSGANVLTF
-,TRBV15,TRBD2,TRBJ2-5,TGTGCCACCAGCAGAGCCCGAGCGGGGGAGTCCCAAGAGACCCAGTACTTC,CATSRARAGESQETQYF
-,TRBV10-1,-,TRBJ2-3,TGCGCCAGCAGTCCAGCGGGCGCAGATACGCAGTATTTT,CASSPAGADTQYF
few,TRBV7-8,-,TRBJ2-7,TGTGCCAGCAACTCAGGGCTCGAGCAGTACTTC,CASNSGLEQYF
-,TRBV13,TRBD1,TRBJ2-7,TGTGCCAGCAGCTCAGGGGACAGGGTTGGCTACGAGCAGTACTTC,CASSSGDRVGYEQYF
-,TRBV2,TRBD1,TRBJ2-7,TGTGCCAGCAATGGACAGGGGTTTTACGAGCAGTACTTC,CASNGQGFYEQYF
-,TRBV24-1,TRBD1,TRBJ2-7,TGTGCCACCAGTGCCTGGGGGACAGGGGTAGGAAAGTACGAGCAGTACTTC,CATSAWGTGVGKYEQYF
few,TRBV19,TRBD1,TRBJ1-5,TGTGCCAGTAGTAGACCGGGACAGGGGGCGCGTCAGCCCCAGCATTTT,CASSRPGQGARQPQHF
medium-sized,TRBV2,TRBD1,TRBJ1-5,TGTGCCAGCAGTGAATCACAGGGGGCGAGGCAGCCCCAGCATTTT,CASSESQGARQPQHF
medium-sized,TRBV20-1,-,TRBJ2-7,TGCAGTGCTAGACAGTACTACGAGCAGTACTTC,CSARQYYEQYF
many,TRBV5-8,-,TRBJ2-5,TGTGCCAGCAGCCCGAGGGGGGGGGCACAAGAGACCCAGTACTTC,CASSPRGGAQETQYF
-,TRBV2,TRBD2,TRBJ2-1,TGTGCCAGCAGTCATAGACTAGCGGGGGTGAGTCACGATGAGCAGTTCTTC,CASSHRLAGVSHDEQFF
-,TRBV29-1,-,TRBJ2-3,TGCAGCTCTTTTATCTGGGAAGATACGCAGTATTTT,CSSFIWEDTQYF
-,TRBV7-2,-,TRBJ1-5,TGTGCCAGCAGCTTCGGCAGCGGAGGCAGTCAGCCCCAGCATTTT,CASSFGSGGSQPQHF
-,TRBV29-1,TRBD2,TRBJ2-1,TGCAGCGGGGGGGGTGATTCCTACAATGAGCAGTTCTTC,CSGGGDSYNEQFF
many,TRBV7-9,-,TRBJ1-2,TGTGCCAGCAGCTCCTCGGGTTGGGTAAACTATGGCTACACCTTC,CASSSSGWVNYGYTF
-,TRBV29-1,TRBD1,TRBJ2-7,TGCAGCGTTGACGTGACAGGGGGCCGCAACGAGCAGTACTTC,CSVDVTGGRNEQYF
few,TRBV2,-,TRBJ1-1,TGTGCCAGCAGCGTTATACAGGGTCGTAACACTGAAGCTTTCTTT,CASSVIQGRNTEAFF
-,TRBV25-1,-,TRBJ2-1,TGTGCCAGCAGTGATCCCGGGAGACTCGAGCAGTTCTTC,CASSDPGRLEQFF
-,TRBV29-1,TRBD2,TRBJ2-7,TGCAGCGTCAGGACTAGCGGGGGGGCGTATGAGCAGTACTTC,CSVRTSGGAYEQYF
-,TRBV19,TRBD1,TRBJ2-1,TGTGCCAGTAGTATGGGGACAGACTACAATGAGCAGTTCTTC,CASSMGTDYNEQFF
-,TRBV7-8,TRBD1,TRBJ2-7,TGTGCCAGCAGCAACGCCGACAGGGACGCGAGTGAGCAGTACTTC,CASSNADRDASEQYF
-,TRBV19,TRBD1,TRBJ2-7,TGTGCCAGTAGTACTGGGACAGGGGTATCCTACGAGCAGTACTTC,CASSTGTGVSYEQYF
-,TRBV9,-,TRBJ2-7,TGTGCCAGCAGCGCCTCGGGCGAGCAGTACTTC,CASSASGEQYF
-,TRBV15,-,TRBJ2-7,TGTGCCACCAGTCAAACTAGGGACGGTTCCTACGAGCAGTACTTC,CATSQTRDGSYEQYF
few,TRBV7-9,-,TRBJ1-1,TGTGCCAGCAGCCCGGGGCGGACTGAAGCTTTCTTT,CASSPGRTEAFF
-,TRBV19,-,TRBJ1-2,TGTGCCAGTAGTATAGCGGGGGGCTATGGCTACACCTTC,CASSIAGGYGYTF